This TCR beta chain was retrieved from a study of tumor-infiltrating lymphocytes in localized non-small cell lung cancer. V dropped 3 bases and J dropped 5; count of bases not matched to a gene: 3. CDR3 length: 16 residues. The V gene's germline CDR1 is SGHNT and CDR2 YENEEA. Sequencing used immunoSEQ multiplex PCR; TCRdb keeps in-frame clones, though not all of them. The sample yields some 13,000 clones, about 74% seen once. The chain uses TRBV11-3 and TRBJ2-3; 15 nucleotides line up with TRBD2. The receptor was isolated from a human donor with non-small cell lung cancer. The sequenced sample consisted of uninvolved lung tissue not adjacent to the tumor. The CDR3 DNA is TGTGCCAGCAGCTTGGGGACTAGCGGGAGGCAAGATACGCAGTATTTT. It yields the protein CASSLGTSGRQDTQYF.